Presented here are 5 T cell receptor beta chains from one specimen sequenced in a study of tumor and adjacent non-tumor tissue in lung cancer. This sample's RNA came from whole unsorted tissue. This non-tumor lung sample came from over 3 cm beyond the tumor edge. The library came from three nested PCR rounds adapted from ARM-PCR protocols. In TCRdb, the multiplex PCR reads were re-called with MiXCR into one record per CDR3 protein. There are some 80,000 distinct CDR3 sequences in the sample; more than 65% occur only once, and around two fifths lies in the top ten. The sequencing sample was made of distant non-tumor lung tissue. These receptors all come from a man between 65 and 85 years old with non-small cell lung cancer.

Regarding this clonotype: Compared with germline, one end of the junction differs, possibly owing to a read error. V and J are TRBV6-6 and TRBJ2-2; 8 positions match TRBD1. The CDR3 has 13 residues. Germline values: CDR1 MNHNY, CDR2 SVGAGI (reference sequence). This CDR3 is CSSRDRGTGELFF. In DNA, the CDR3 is TGTTCCAGCAGAGACAGGGGTACCGGGGAACTGTTTTTT.

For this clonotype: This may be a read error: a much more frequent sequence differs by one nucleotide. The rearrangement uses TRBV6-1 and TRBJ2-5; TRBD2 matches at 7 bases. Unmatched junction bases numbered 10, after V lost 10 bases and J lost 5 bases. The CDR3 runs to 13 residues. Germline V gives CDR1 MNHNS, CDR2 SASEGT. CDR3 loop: CATEWREGETQYF. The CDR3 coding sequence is TGTGCCACGGAGTGGAGGGAGGGGGAGACCCAGTACTTC.

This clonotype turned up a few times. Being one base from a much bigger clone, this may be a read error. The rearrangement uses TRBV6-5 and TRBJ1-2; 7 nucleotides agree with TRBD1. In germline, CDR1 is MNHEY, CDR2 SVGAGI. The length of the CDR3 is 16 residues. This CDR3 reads CASRRTLTGSNYRYTF. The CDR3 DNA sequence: TGTGCCAGCAGACGTACCTTGACAGGGTCTAACTATCGCTACACCTTC.

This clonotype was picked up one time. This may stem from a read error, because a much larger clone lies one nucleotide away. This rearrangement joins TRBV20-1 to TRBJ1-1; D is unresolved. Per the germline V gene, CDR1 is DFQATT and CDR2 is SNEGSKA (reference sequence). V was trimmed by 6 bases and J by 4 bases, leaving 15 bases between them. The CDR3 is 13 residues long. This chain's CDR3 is CSAVMVRGTEAFF. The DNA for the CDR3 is TGCAGTGCCGTCATGGTACGGGGCACTGAAGCTTTCTTT.

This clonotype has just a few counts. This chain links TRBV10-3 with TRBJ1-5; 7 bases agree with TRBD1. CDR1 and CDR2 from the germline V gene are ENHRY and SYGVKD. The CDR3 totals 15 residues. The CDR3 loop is CVISITGEGDQPQHF. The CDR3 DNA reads TGTGTCATTAGTATAACAGGGGAAGGGGATCAGCCCCAGCATTTT.